This T cell receptor (beta chain) was sequenced in a study of blood T cell repertoires in COVID-19. Study overall: Samples taken during acute and convalescent COVID-19 were collected in the United States, Italy and Spain. From T cells, B-cell-depleted T cells, or PBMCs came the material, which was cDNA or gDNA.

This clone came up a few times. The sample contains more than one DNA sequence encoding this CDR3. V shed 0 bases and J 1 base; nucleotides not matched to a gene: 4. CDR3 length: 16 residues. Germline assignment: CDR1 LGHNA and CDR2 YSLEER. Method: immunoSEQ multiplex PCR; TCRdb's copy keeps in-frame clones and lacks some. The sample yields 200,000 to 250,000 clones, around 88% seen once. This receptor was taken from a man younger than 35 with active or convalescent COVID-19. The source material was peripheral blood. This chain uses TRBV4-3 with TRBJ2-7; the match to TRBD1 covers 9 bases. CDR3 protein: CASSQDLGTGSYEQYF. In DNA, the CDR3 is TGCGCCAGCAGCCAAGATCTGGGGACAGGGTCCTACGAGCAGTACTTC.